This T cell receptor (beta chain) was recorded in a study of OX40 agonist ivuxolimab in advanced cancers. Study-level information: Every 2 weeks, patients got intravenous ivuxolimab at one of six dose levels (0.01-10 mg/kg). Aged about 20 to 80 with a mean of approximately 57 years, they were approximately 80% male.

Overall study findings and caveats: CD8+ T cells (on average) carried more expanded clones than CD4+ T cells.

Here immunoSEQ multiplex PCR was the method, and the copy in TCRdb shows in-frame clones only, minus some. The data contain tens of thousands of clones, around nine tenths of them singletons. With respect to this clone: Its antigen is unknown.

The CDR3 runs to 18 residues. Germline V CDR1 and CDR2: LGHNA, YSLEER. V was pared by 0 bases and J by 0 bases, with 9 bases of the junction left unmatched. The sample in question was CD4+ or CD8+ T cells sorted from blood, obtained in a trial of the OX40 agonist ivuxolimab. The chain carries TRBV4-3 and TRBJ2-3; 7 nucleotides agree with TRBD2. The sequence was collected from an adult with an advanced solid tumor such as melanoma, head and neck, liver or kidney cancer. CDR3 bases: TGCGCCAGCAGCCAAGAGGCTAGCGGAGATCTAAGCACAGATACGCAGTATTTT. Translating it yields CASSQEASGDLSTDTQYF.